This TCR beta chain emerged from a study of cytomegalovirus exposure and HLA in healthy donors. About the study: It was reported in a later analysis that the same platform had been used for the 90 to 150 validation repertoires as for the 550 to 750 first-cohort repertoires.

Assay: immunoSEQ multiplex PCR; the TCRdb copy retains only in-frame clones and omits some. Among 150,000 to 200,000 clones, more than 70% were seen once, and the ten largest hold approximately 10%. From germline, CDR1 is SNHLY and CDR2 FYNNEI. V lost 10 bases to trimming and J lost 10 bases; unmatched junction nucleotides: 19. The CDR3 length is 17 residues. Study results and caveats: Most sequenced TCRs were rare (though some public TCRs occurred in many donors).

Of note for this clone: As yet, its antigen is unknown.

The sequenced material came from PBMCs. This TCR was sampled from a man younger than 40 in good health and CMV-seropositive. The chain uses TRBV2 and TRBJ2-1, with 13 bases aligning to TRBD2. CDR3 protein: CATEGGITGLAGPEQFF. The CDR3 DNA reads TGTGCCACCGAGGGGGGCATAACGGGACTAGCGGGGCCCGAGCAGTTCTTC. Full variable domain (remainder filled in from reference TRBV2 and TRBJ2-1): EPEVTQTPSHQVTQMGQEVILRCVPISNHLYFYWYRQILGQKVEFLVSFYNNEISEKSEIFDDQFSVERPDGSNFTLKIRSTKLEDSAMYFCATEGGITGLAGPEQFFGPGTRLTVL.